The 2 T cell receptor beta chains reported below all come from one sample, sequenced in a study of early T cells in non-severe SARS-CoV-2 infection. TCRdb re-called the 5' RACE reads with MiXCR, one entry per CDR3 protein. Among about 50,000 distinct CDR3 sequences, around 6.5% were seen once, and the ten largest hold about 7%. This specimen was whole blood, taken at baseline. The receptors derive from an adult who was a healthcare worker with PCR-confirmed SARS-CoV-2 infection or an uninfected control (not recorded which).

This clonotype came up many times. The chain is built from TRBV5-1 and TRBJ2-3, with D uncertain. The CDR3 contains 12 residues. The germline V gene has CDR1 SGHRS and CDR2 YFSETQ. V lost 3 bases, J lost 2 bases, and 4 bases lay in between. Here the CDR3 reads CASSWDTDTQYF. In DNA, the CDR3 is TGCGCCAGCAGCTGGGACACAGATACGCAGTATTTT.

This clonotype was found many times. The chain has TRBV7-2 and TRBJ2-7; a weak D match, TRBD2 (5 bases). Trimming shortened V by 3 bases and J by 3 bases, and 12 bases separated the two germline ends. CDR3 size: 14 residues. Looked up from germline, CDR1 is SGHTA and CDR2 is FQGNSA. DNA of the CDR3: TGTGCCAGCAGCTTCGCGCCCGGAGGCTACGAGCAGTACTTC. This codes for CASSFAPGGYEQYF.